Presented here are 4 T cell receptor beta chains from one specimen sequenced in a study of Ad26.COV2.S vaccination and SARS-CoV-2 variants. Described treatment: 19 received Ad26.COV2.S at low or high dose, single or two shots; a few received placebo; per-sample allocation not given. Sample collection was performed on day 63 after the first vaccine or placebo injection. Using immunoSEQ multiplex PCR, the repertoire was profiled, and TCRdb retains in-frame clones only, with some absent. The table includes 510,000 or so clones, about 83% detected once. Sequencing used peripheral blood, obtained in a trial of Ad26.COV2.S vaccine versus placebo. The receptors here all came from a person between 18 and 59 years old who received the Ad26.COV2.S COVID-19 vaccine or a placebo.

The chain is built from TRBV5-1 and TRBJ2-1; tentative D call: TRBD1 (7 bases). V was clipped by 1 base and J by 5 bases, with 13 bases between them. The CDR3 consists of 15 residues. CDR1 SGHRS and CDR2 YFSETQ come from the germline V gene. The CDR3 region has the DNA TGCGCCAGCAGCTTGTCAGGGGGGCTTAACAATGAGCAGTTCTTC. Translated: CASSLSGGLNNEQFF.

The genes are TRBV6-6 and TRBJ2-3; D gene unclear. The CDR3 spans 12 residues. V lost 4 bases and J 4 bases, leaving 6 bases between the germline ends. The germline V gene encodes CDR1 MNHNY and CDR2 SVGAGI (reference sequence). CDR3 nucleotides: TGTGCCAGCAGTTTCATCGCAGATACGCAGTATTTT. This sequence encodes CASSFIADTQYF.

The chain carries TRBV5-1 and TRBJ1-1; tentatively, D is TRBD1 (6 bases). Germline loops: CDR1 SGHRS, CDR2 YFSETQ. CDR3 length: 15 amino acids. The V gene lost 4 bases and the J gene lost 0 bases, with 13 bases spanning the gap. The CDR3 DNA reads TGCGCCAGCAGCGCCGGGGGGGCTCTGAACACTGAAGCTTTCTTT. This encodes CASSAGGALNTEAFF.

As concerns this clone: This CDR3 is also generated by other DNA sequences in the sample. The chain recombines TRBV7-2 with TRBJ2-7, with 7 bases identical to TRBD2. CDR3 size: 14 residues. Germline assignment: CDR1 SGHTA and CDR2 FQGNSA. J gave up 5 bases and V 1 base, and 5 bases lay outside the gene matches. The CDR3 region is CASSLGPGRDEQYF. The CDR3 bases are TGTGCCAGCAGCTTAGGTCCAGGGAGGGACGAGCAGTACTTC.